This TCR beta chain was found in a study of STAT3 mutations in large granular lymphocyte leukemia. Comment on this clone: The target antigen is unknown.

Germline lookup yields CDR1 SEHNR and CDR2 FQNEAQ (reference sequence). The CDR3 is 13 residues long. Trimming pared 0 bases from V and 5 bases from J, leaving 7 bases between. Study-level results: After therapy, 6 of 18 patients switched clonotypes, all new clones STAT3 wild type. Every T-LGLL patient had at least one immunodominant TCRbeta clonotype. Variable sampling intervals and differing treatment regimens complicated linking therapy response to TCR clonal burden changes. Some patients had persisting codominant clonotypes that could mask small clones.

Average productive template count per sample was around 43,000. Method: immunoSEQ multiplex PCR; TCRdb's copy keeps in-frame clones and lacks some. The repertoire holds about 1,600 clones, about 86% seen once, with 14% to 15% in the top ten. The TCR comes from a woman in her thirties or forties with T-cell large granular lymphocyte leukemia. Some clones in this sample may be carry-over from other donors' samples. Sequences were obtained from peripheral blood mononuclear cells. V gene TRBV7-9 combines with J gene TRBJ1-1, with a possible D match to TRBD1 (6 bases). The DNA of the CDR3 is TGTGCCAGCAGCTTAGCACAGGGTACTGAAGCTTTCTTT. Protein product: CASSLAQGTEAFF.